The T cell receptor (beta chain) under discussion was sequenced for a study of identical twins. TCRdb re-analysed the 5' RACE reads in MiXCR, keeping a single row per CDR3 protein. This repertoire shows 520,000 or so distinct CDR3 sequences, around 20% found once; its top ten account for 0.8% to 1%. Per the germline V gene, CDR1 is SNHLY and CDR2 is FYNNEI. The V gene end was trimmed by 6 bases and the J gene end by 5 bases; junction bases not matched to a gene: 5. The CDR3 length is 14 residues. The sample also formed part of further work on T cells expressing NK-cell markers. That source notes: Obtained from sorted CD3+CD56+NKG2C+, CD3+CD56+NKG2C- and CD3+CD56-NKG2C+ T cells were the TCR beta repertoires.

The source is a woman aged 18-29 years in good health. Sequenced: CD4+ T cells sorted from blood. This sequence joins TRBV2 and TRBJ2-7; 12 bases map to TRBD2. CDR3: CASRLAGGSNEQYF. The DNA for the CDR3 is TGTGCCAGCAGACTAGCGGGAGGTAGCAACGAGCAGTACTTC.